The entry below gives a single T cell receptor (beta chain) sequence along with its context. Its specificity is not known. This CDR3 region has 16 residues. V lost 5 bases to trimming and J lost 2 bases, with 19 bases between them. Germline values: CDR1 PRHDT, CDR2 FYEKMQ (reference sequence). The sample originates from a study of T cells in localized non-small cell lung cancer. Regarding the study as a whole: In adjacent lung, a median approximately 60 of the top 100 tumor clones were found. Patients showing higher blood T cell density tended to see longer overall survival. It remains possible that heterogeneity exists, since only one tumor region was sequenced.

The protocol was immunoSEQ multiplex PCR, while the TCRdb copy is restricted to in-frame clones and leaves out a portion. The data show tens of thousands of clones, less than 90% seen once. This chain joins TRBV13 and TRBJ2-7, with D tentatively TRBD1 (6 bases). This receptor was identified in a male donor older than 55 with stage III squamous cell lung carcinoma. The source was peripheral blood, collected before any cancer treatment. CDR3 loop: CASSSLLTGRTYEQYF. CDR3 in DNA: TGTGCCAGCAGCAGCCTTTTGACAGGTCGAACCTACGAGCAGTACTTC.